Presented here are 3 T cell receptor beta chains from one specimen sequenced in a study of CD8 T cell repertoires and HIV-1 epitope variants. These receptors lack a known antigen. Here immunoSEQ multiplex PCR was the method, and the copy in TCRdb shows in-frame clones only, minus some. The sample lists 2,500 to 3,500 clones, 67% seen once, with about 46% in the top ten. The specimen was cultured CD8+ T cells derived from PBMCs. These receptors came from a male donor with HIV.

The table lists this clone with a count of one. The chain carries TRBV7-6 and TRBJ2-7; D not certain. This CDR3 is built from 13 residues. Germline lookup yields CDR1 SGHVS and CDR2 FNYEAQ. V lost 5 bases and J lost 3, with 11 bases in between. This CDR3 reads CASSLSGDYEQYF. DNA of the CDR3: TGTGCCAGCAGCCTATCTGGGGACTACGAGCAGTACTTC. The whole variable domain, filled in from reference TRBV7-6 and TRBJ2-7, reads GAGVSQSPRYKVTKRGQDVALRCDPISGHVSLYWYRQALGQGPEFLTYFNYEAQQDKSGLPNDRFSAERPEGSISTLTIQRTEQRDSAMYRCASSLSGDYEQYFGPGTRLTVT.

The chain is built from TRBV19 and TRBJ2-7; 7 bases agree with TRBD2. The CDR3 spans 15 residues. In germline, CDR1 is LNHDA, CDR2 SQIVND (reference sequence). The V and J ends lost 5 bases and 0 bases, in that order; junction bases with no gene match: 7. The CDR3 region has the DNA TGTGCCAGTAGTCTAACTAGCGCCAGCTCCTACGAGCAGTACTTC. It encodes CASSLTSASSYEQYF.

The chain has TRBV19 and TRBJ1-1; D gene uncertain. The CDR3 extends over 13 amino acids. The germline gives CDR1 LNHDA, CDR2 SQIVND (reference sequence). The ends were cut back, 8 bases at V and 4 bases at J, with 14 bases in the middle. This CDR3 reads CASGDGYGTEAFF. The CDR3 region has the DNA TGTGCCAGTGGCGACGGGTACGGCACTGAAGCTTTCTTT.